These 17 T cell receptor beta chains came from one sample sequenced in a study of blood T cell repertoires in COVID-19. Sequenced by immunoSEQ multiplex PCR; TCRdb stores in-frame clones only, minus some. The sample yields about 190,000 clones, 76% seen once. The sample comprised PBMCs or T cells enriched from blood (not recorded which). These receptors all come from a woman between 45 and 65 years old with acute COVID-19.

The chain links TRBV29-1 to TRBJ2-3, with 8 bases lining up with TRBD2. Germline lookup yields CDR1 SQVTM and CDR2 ANQGSEA. Unmatched junction bases numbered 9, after V lost 4 bases and J lost 3 bases. This CDR3 region has 15 residues. For the CDR3, the DNA is TGCAGCGTTGCCCGATATAGCGGGGTGACAGATACGCAGTATTTT. Residues: CSVARYSGVTDTQYF.

The chain has TRBV19 and TRBJ1-1, with no clear D. CDR1 and CDR2 (germline): LNHDA, SQIVND (reference sequence). The V and J ends lost 1 base and 4 bases respectively, with 13 bases between them. The CDR3 loop spans 15 amino acids. For the CDR3, the DNA is TGTGCCAGTAGTATAGTCGGAGGGAGTGGCACTGAAGCTTTCTTT. Amino acid sequence: CASSIVGGSGTEAFF.

This chain uses TRBV7-4 with TRBJ2-1; a weak D match, TRBD2 (5 bases). V was clipped by 7 bases and J by 8 bases, with 15 bases between them. This CDR3 region has 13 residues. Germline loops: CDR1 SGHVT, CDR2 SQSDAQ. CDR3 sequence reads: CASTDSPWDEQFF. The CDR3 DNA follows: TGTGCCAGCACGGACTCCCCTTGGGATGAGCAGTTCTTC.

The J gene is TRBJ1-3, the V gene TRBV7-2; TRBD1 is a possible D gene (5 bases). With 5 bases removed from V and 2 bases from J, the gap between germline ends came to 16 bases. CDR1 is SGHTA and CDR2 is FQGNSA in the germline V gene. This CDR3 region has 16 residues. The CDR3 DNA is TGTGCCAGCAGCCCGCGGGGGACGATAACTGGAAACACCATATATTTT. Translation gives CASSPRGTITGNTIYF.

This chain uses TRBV28 with TRBJ1-1; D is unresolved. V was shortened by 7 bases and J by 7 bases, with 10 bases between the two germline ends. This CDR3 has 11 residues. Germline V gene data show CDR1 as MDHEN and CDR2 as SYDVKM. The CDR3, as DNA: TGTGCCAGCAAGATCGAGCATGAAGCTTTCTTT. Its protein product is CASKIEHEAFF.

The rearrangement uses TRBV19 and TRBJ2-3, with a weak D call TRBD2 (5 bases). Germline lookup yields CDR1 LNHDA and CDR2 SQIVND (reference sequence). The V end was cut by 1 base, the J end by 6 bases, with 14 bases between. This CDR3 is 15 amino acids long. The CDR3 DNA follows: TGTGCCAGTAGTATAGTTTGGGGAGTCGGCGATACGCAGTATTTT. This sequence encodes CASSIVWGVGDTQYF.

The genes are TRBV11-2 and TRBJ1-2, with 7 bases aligning to TRBD1. The length of the CDR3 is 13 residues. CDR1 and CDR2 (germline): SGHAT, FQNNGV. V dropped 4 bases and J dropped 2; count of bases not matched to a gene: 1. For the CDR3, the DNA is TGTGCCAGCAGCTGGGACAGCAACTATGGCTACACCTTC. Translation gives CASSWDSNYGYTF.

This clone appeared once. The chain joins TRBV11-2 to TRBJ1-4; TRBD1 agrees at 7 bases. Germline V gene sequence: CDR1 SGHAT, CDR2 FQNNGV. The CDR3 length is 14 residues. Germline trimming cut 4 bases from V and 4 bases from J; bases unmatched to any gene: 3. The CDR3 is CASSSDRLNEKLFF. The DNA of the CDR3 is TGTGCCAGCAGCTCGGACAGGCTTAATGAAAAACTGTTTTTT.

This chain joins TRBV19 and TRBJ1-4, with 11 nucleotides matching TRBD1. The CDR3 contains 14 residues. CDR1 is LNHDA and CDR2 is SQIVND in the germline V gene (reference sequence). J was trimmed by 4 bases and V by 9 bases; bases with no gene match: 4. The chain's CDR3 is CASAGTGGNEKLFF. The CDR3 DNA is TGTGCCAGCGCCGGGACAGGGGGTAATGAAAAACTGTTTTTT.

This sequence joins TRBV18 and TRBJ2-7; possibly TRBD1 for D (6 bases). From germline, CDR1 is KGHSH and CDR2 LQKENI. The V and J ends lost 0 bases and 6 bases respectively, with 9 bases between them. The CDR3 runs 13 residues. The CDR3 protein is CASSPPGALEQYV. DNA for the CDR3: TGTGCCAGCTCACCACCGGGGGCTCTCGAGCAGTACGTC.

This chain connects TRBV5-1 to TRBJ2-1, with 7 bases matching TRBD2. V lost 4 bases and J lost 8; bases outside the gene matches: 18. CDR3 size: 17 residues. The germline V gene has CDR1 SGHRS and CDR2 YFSETQ. The CDR3 is CASSLPPTVVGRDEQFF. In DNA form, the CDR3 reads TGCGCCAGCAGCCTACCCCCGACAGTCGTGGGGAGGGATGAGCAGTTCTTC.

The CDR3 DNA follows: TGTGCCAGCAGCCTCGGGACAGGAGGGGGTTTTTACTATGGCTACACCTTC. It yields the protein CASSLGTGGGFYYGYTF. This sequence joins TRBV7-2 and TRBJ1-2, with 8 bases identical to TRBD1. Trimming at V came to 5 bases and at J to 3 bases, leaving 14 bases not matched to a gene. This CDR3 is 17 amino acids long. CDR1 and CDR2 (germline): SGHTA, FQGNSA.

This clone was found once. The chain is built from TRBV10-2 and TRBJ1-5; D unclear. Looked up from germline, CDR1 is WSHSY and CDR2 is SAAADI. Between the trimmed V and J ends, which lost 4 bases and 3 bases, there was a span of 7 bases. This CDR3 has 13 residues. For the CDR3, the DNA is TGCGCCAGCAGTGTGTCGGCCAATCAGCCCCAGCATTTT. Translation gives CASSVSANQPQHF.

V is TRBV7-8 and J is TRBJ1-5; 7 bases align to TRBD1. Looked up from germline, CDR1 is SGHVS and CDR2 is FQNEAQ. The CDR3 contains 15 residues. J lost 6 bases, V lost 1 base, and 6 bases had no gene match. In nucleotides, the CDR3 is TGTGCCAGCAGCTTAGGGGACAGCCTTAGTCAGCCCCAGCATTTT. Amino acids: CASSLGDSLSQPQHF.

The chain links TRBV28 to TRBJ1-1; D possibly corresponds to TRBD1 (6 bases). This CDR3 is 14 amino acids long. Trimming took 4 bases from V and 1 from J, leaving 10 bases between them. CDR1 and CDR2 from the germline V gene are MDHEN and SYDVKM. The CDR3 protein is CASSSFRGNTEAFF. The CDR3 nucleotides read TGTGCCAGCAGTTCATTCAGGGGGAACACTGAAGCTTTCTTT.

The table lists this clone with a few counts. V gene TRBV7-9 combines with J gene TRBJ1-1; TRBD1 matches 8 bases. V lost 4 bases and J lost 3; bases outside the gene matches: 7. The germline V gene has CDR1 SEHNR and CDR2 FQNEAQ (reference sequence). This CDR3 spans 15 amino acids. The CDR3, as DNA: TGTGCCAGCAGCTCCCCGCCAGGGGGCTACACTGAAGCTTTCTTT. Its protein is CASSSPPGGYTEAFF. The complete variable domain, with remaining parts taken from reference TRBV7-9 and TRBJ1-1, reads DTGVSQNPRHKITKRGQNVTFRCDPISEHNRLYWYRQTLGQGPEFLTYFQNEAQLEKSRLLSDRFSAERPKGSFSTLEIQRTEQGDSAMYLCASSSPPGGYTEAFFGQGTRLTVV.

The gene calls are TRBV27 and TRBJ1-6; D is unclear. Trimming took 7 bases from V and 6 from J, leaving 16 bases between them. CDR1 is MNHEY, CDR2 SMNVEV, per germline (reference sequence). There are 15 residues in the CDR3. CDR3 DNA sequence: TGTGCCAGCAAATCAGACGCTAAGCGTAATTCACCCCTCCACTTT. As protein: CASKSDAKRNSPLHF.